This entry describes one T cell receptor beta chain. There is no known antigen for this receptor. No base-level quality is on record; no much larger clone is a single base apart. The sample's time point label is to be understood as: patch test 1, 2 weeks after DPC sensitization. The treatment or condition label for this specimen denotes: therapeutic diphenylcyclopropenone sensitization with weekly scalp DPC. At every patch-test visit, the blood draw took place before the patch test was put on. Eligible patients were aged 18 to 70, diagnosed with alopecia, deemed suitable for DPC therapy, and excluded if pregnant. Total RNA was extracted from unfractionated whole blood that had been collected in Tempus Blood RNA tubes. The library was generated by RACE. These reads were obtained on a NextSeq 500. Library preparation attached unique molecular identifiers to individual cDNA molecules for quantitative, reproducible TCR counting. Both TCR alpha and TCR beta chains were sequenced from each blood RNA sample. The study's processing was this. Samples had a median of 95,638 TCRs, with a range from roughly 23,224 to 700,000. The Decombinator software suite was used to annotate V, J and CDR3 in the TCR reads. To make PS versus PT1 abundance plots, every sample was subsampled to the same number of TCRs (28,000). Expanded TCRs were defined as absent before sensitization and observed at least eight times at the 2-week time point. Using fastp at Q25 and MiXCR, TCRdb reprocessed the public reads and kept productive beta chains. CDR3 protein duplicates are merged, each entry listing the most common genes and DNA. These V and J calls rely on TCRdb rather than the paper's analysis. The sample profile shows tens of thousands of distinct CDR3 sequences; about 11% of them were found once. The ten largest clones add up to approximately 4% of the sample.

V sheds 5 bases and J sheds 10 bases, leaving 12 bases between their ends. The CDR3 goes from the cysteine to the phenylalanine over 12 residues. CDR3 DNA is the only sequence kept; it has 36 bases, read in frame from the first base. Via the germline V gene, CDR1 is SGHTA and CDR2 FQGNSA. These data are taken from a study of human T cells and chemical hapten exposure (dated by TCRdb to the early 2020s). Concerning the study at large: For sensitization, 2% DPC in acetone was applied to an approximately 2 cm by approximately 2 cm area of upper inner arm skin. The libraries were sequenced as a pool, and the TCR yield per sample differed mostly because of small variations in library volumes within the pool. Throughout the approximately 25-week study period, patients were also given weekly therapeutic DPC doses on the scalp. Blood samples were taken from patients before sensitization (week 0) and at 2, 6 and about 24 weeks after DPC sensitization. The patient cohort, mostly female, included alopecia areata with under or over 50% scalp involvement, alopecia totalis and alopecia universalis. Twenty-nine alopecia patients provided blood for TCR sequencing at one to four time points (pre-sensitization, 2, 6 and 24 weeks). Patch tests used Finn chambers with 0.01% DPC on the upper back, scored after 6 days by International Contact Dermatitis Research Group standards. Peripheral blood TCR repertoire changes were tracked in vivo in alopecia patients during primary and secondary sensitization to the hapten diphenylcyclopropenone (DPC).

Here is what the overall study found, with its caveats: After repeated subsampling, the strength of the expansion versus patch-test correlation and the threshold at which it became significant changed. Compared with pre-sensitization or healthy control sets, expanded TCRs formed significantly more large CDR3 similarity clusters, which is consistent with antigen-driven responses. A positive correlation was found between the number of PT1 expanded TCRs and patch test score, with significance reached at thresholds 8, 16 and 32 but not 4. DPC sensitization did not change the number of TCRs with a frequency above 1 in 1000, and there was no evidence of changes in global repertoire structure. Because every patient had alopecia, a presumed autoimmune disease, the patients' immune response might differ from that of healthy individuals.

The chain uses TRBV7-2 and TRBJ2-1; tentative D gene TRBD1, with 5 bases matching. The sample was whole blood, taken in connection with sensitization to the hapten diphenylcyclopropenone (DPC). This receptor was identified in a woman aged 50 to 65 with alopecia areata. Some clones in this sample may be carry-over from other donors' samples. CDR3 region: CASSRPAGEQFF. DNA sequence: TGTGCCAGCAGCCGCCCCGCAGGGGAGCAGTTCTTC.